Listed here are 31 T cell receptor beta chains from one sample, sequenced in a study of shared clonotypes between healthy human individuals. Assay used: immunoSEQ multiplex PCR; TCRdb lists only in-frame clones, some missing. Of 2 million to 3 million clones listed, approximately 93% were seen once; the top ten hold about 0.34%. The material sequenced was naive CD4+ T cells from PBMCs. Noted subset: CD45RA+ positively selected. These receptors came from a man aged 18 to 29 in good health. Some clones in this sample may be carry-over from other donors' samples.

This chain joins TRBV7-9 and TRBJ2-6, with D hard to call. V was clipped by 5 bases and J by 0 bases, with 8 bases between them. Germline assignment: CDR1 SEHNR and CDR2 FQNEAQ (reference sequence). This CDR3 comprises 15 residues. In nucleotides, the CDR3 is TGTGCCAGCAGCACCCTGGGCTCTGGGGCCAACGTCCTGACTTTC. Translation: CASSTLGSGANVLTF. The full variable domain, completed using reference TRBV7-9 and TRBJ2-6, is DTGVSQNPRHKITKRGQNVTFRCDPISEHNRLYWYRQTLGQGPEFLTYFQNEAQLEKSRLLSDRFSAERPKGSFSTLEIQRTEQGDSAMYLCASSTLGSGANVLTFGAGSRLTVL.

Notes on this clone: The junction departs from the called germline gene at one end, perhaps through a read error. V usage is TRBV18 and J usage is TRBJ2-7; D is uncertain. The CDR3 has 14 amino acids. Germline V gives CDR1 KGHSH, CDR2 LQKENI. This CDR3 is CASSPLSPSCEQYF. CDR3 nucleotide sequence: TGTGCCAGCTCACCACTGTCACCGTCCTGCGAGCAGTACTTC.

The chain carries TRBV4-2 and TRBJ1-6; D unclear. The germline CDR1 and CDR2 sequences are LGHNA and YNFKEQ. The V end was cut by 7 bases, the J end by 5 bases, with 15 bases between. The CDR3 runs 15 residues. The CDR3 DNA sequence: TGTGCCAGCACCATCTCCATTAGGGATAATTCACCCCTCCACTTT. Translating it yields CASTISIRDNSPLHF.

This chain joins TRBV7-6 and TRBJ1-2, with 12 bases that match TRBD1. The CDR3 runs to 16 residues. Germline assignment: CDR1 SGHVS and CDR2 FNYEAQ. Germline trimming cut 5 bases from V and 4 bases from J; bases unmatched to any gene: 8. CDR3: CASSPSGTGGVYGYTF. The CDR3, as DNA: TGTGCCAGCAGCCCTTCCGGGACAGGGGGCGTCTATGGCTACACCTTC.

This clone was seen only once. The chain combines TRBV27 with TRBJ2-2; a weak D match, TRBD1 (5 bases). Between the trimmed V and J ends, which lost 5 bases and 7 bases, there was a span of 17 bases. Germline CDR1 reads MNHEY; CDR2 reads SMNVEV (reference sequence). The CDR3 has 15 residues. The CDR3 spells CASSPTTPGIGELFF. The DNA for the CDR3 is TGTGCCAGCAGTCCCACAACCCCAGGGATCGGGGAGCTGTTTTTT.

V gene TRBV5-6 combines with J gene TRBJ2-2, with D unresolved. V was trimmed by 0 bases and J by 6 bases, leaving 12 bases between them. This CDR3 has 15 residues. Germline V gives CDR1 SGHDT, CDR2 YYEEEE. CDR3: CASSLVPFASGELFF. In DNA, the CDR3 is TGTGCCAGCAGCTTGGTACCGTTTGCCTCCGGGGAGCTGTTTTTT.

This clone was counted once. The V and J genes are TRBV11-2 and TRBJ2-5; D not certain. In germline, CDR1 is SGHAT, CDR2 FQNNGV. Trimming stripped 0 bases from V and 4 bases from J, with 3 bases between. The CDR3 totals 12 residues. The CDR3 DNA reads as TGTGCCAGCAGCTTAGATGTAGAGACCCAGTACTTC. Protein sequence: CASSLDVETQYF.

V gene TRBV9 combines with J gene TRBJ1-2; TRBD1 agrees at 7 bases. The germline V gene has CDR1 SGDLS and CDR2 YYNGEE. The CDR3 spans 14 residues. With 0 bases clipped from V and 3 bases from J, the junction kept 2 bases outside the gene matches. The CDR3 is CASSVGDSHYGYTF. The CDR3 nucleotides are TGTGCCAGCAGCGTAGGGGACAGTCACTATGGCTACACCTTC.

This clone occurred once. The chain joins TRBV6-5 to TRBJ1-2, with a tentative D call TRBD1 (6 bases). V lost 11 bases and J lost 0, with 19 bases in between. Germline V gene sequence: CDR1 MNHEY, CDR2 SVGAGI. This CDR3 is 15 amino acids long. The CDR3 protein is CAASKTGLSNYGYTF. As DNA, the CDR3 is TGTGCCGCCTCCAAAACAGGGCTTTCTAACTATGGCTACACCTTC.

In DNA, the CDR3 is TGTGCCAGCAGCCCTGACCCCAATGAGCAGTTCTTC. It codes for CASSPDPNEQFF. V is TRBV11-2 and J is TRBJ2-1; D is ambiguous. The CDR3 loop spans 12 amino acids. V lost 5 bases to trimming and J lost 6 bases, with 8 bases between them. CDR1 is SGHAT, CDR2 FQNNGV, per germline.

The chain carries TRBV7-9 and TRBJ2-3; no clear D gene. CDR1 and CDR2 from the germline V gene are SEHNR and FQNEAQ (reference sequence). Trimming took off 6 bases at V and 3 bases at J, with 10 bases between the two ends. The CDR3 covers 13 residues. The CDR3 is CASSQLSTDTQYF. CDR3 nucleotides: TGTGCCAGCAGTCAGCTATCGACAGATACGCAGTATTTT.

CDR3 coding DNA: TGCGCCAGCAGCTTGAGACCCGAGGGGCCCGACACCGGGGAGCTGTTTTTT. Protein: CASSLRPEGPDTGELFF. The genes are TRBV5-1 and TRBJ2-2; the D gene could be TRBD1 or TRBD2 (5 bases each). Germline values: CDR1 SGHRS, CDR2 YFSETQ. V was shortened by 1 base and J by 3 bases, with 16 bases between the two germline ends. This CDR3 has 17 amino acids.

The rearrangement uses TRBV9 and TRBJ2-7; TRBD1 agrees at 9 bases. The CDR3 totals 13 residues. With 0 bases clipped from V and 10 bases from J, the junction kept 5 bases outside the gene matches. Germline CDR1 is SGDLS and CDR2 is YYNGEE. DNA for the CDR3: TGTGCCAGCAGCGTAGAGGGACAGGGCGGACAGTACTTC. It specifies CASSVEGQGGQYF.

This clone showed up just once. The chain joins TRBV2 to TRBJ2-1; no firm D call. The V gene's germline CDR1 is SNHLY and CDR2 FYNNEI. V was shortened by 6 bases and J by 6 bases, with 15 bases between the two germline ends. This CDR3 comprises 14 residues. The CDR3 region has the DNA TGTGCCAGCAGGACTTTGAGCCCCTTCAATGAGCAGTTCTTC. This sequence encodes CASRTLSPFNEQFF.

The CDR3 DNA reads TGTGCCAGCAGCGGGGGGGCAGGGGAGGGCTACGAGCAGTACTTC. Its translation is CASSGGAGEGYEQYF. The chain links TRBV5-4 to TRBJ2-7, with D maybe TRBD2 (7 bases). Germline assignment: CDR1 SGHNT and CDR2 YYREEE (reference sequence). CDR3 length: 15 amino acids. The V gene lost 4 bases and the J gene lost 3 bases, with 17 bases spanning the gap.

The V gene is TRBV28, the J gene TRBJ2-2; a possible D gene is TRBD1 (6 bases). CDR1 and CDR2 from the germline V gene are MDHEN and SYDVKM. V was shortened by 5 bases and J by 5 bases, with 18 bases between the two germline ends. This CDR3 is built from 16 residues. The DNA of the CDR3 is TGTGCCAGCAGTCAACTGGCGTTGCAGGGGACCGGGGAGCTGTTTTTT. It is translated as CASSQLALQGTGELFF.

The chain has TRBV6-1 and TRBJ1-2; D might be TRBD1 (5 bases). V was cut by 7 bases and J by 5 bases, with 11 bases left in between. CDR3 length: 12 amino acids. Germline CDR1 and CDR2: MNHNS and SASEGT. The chain's CDR3 is CASNRQIYGYTF. The CDR3 region has the DNA TGTGCCAGCAACAGACAGATATATGGCTACACCTTC.

The rearrangement joins TRBV5-1 to TRBJ2-5; D unclear. The CDR3 has 16 amino acids. V was trimmed by 7 bases and J by 1 base, leaving 20 bases between them. Germline CDR1 SGHRS, CDR2 YFSETQ. The CDR3 sequence: CASRSGPDGPQETQYF. The CDR3 nucleotides are TGCGCCAGCCGCTCTGGACCCGACGGCCCCCAAGAGACCCAGTACTTC. Drawing the rest from reference TRBV5-1 and TRBJ2-5, the complete variable domain is KAGVTQTPRYLIKTRGQQVTLSCSPISGHRSVSWYQQTPGQGLQFLFEYFSETQRNKGNFPGRFSGRQFSNSRSEMNVSTLELGDSALYLCASRSGPDGPQETQYFGPGTRLLVL.

A remark on this clone: One end of the junction is discordant with germline, which a read error may explain. The V call is TRBV9, the J call TRBJ2-1; 14 bases are a match to TRBD2. Looked up from germline, CDR1 is SGDLS and CDR2 is YYNGEE. The CDR3 length is 17 residues. CDR3 region: CASSTTTSGRAYDEQFF. The CDR3 nucleotides read TGTGCCAGCAGCACAACGACTAGCGGGAGGGCCTACGATGAGCAGTTCTTC. Drawing the rest from reference TRBV9 and TRBJ2-1, the complete variable domain is DSGVTQTPKHLITATGQRVTLRCSPRSGDLSVYWYQQSLDQGLQFLIQYYNGEERAKGNILERFSAQQFPDLHSELNLSSLELGDSALYFCASSTTTSGRAYDEQFFGPGTRLTVL.

This chain links TRBV7-3 with TRBJ2-1, with unresolved D. The CDR3 totals 14 residues. Germline values: CDR1 SGHTA, CDR2 FQGTGA. The V gene lost 5 bases and the J gene lost 6 bases, with 14 bases spanning the gap. CDR3 in DNA: TGTGCCAGCAGCCCCGACCTCTCTCCCAATGAGCAGTTCTTC. Amino acids: CASSPDLSPNEQFF.

This clone was counted a single time. The chain carries TRBV6-7 and TRBJ2-2; D call uncertain. TRBV6-7 is treated as an ORF (open reading frame) with a function not yet certain. The V end lost 0 bases, the J end lost 1 base, and 12 bases lay between the germline ends. This CDR3 has 17 residues. The CDR3 coding sequence is TGTGCCAGCAGTTACTCCCCTCGTCACCTGAACACCGGGGAGCTGTTTTTT. It codes for CASSYSPRHLNTGELFF.

The J gene is TRBJ2-7, the V gene TRBV12-2; TRBD1 is the table's D call, not checked against the DNA. TRBV12-2 is flagged as a pseudogene. The CDR3 consists of 13 residues. The CDR3: CASRFGTSYEQYF. CDR3 bases: TGTGCAAGTCGCTTCGGGACATCCTACGAGCAGTACTTC.

On this clone itself: Within the sample, other DNA sequences also encode this same CDR3. The chain recombines TRBV28 with TRBJ2-7; TRBD1 matches 7 bases. Germline values: CDR1 MDHEN, CDR2 SYDVKM. CDR3 length: 13 residues. J was trimmed by 2 bases and V by 7 bases; bases with no gene match: 5. CDR3 DNA sequence: TGTGCCAGCAACCCGGGACAGCCCTACGAGCAGTACTTC. Residues: CASNPGQPYEQYF.

The table lists this clone with a count of one. The genes are TRBV21-1 and TRBJ2-5; TRBD1 is the table's D call and was not checked against the DNA. TRBV21-1 is deemed a pseudogene. The CDR3 contains 20 residues. CDR3 sequence: CASSNLVRIRPGQGQETQYF. The CDR3 coding sequence is TGTGCCAGCAGCAACTTGGTCCGAATCCGTCCGGGACAGGGTCAAGAGACCCAGTACTTC.

This chain uses TRBV28 with TRBJ1-2; D might be TRBD1 (5 bases). Trimming took 8 bases from V and 4 from J, leaving 14 bases between them. The germline gives CDR1 MDHEN, CDR2 SYDVKM. The CDR3 spans 13 residues. The CDR3: CASGTPGSYGYTF. The CDR3 region has the DNA TGTGCCAGCGGGACGCCGGGGAGCTATGGCTACACCTTC.

The chain has TRBV5-5 and TRBJ2-5; the D gene is possibly TRBD2 (6 bases). V was shortened by 2 bases and J by 2 bases, with 10 bases between the two germline ends. The CDR3 is 14 amino acids. Per the germline V gene, CDR1 is SGHKS and CDR2 is YYEKEE (reference sequence). In DNA form, the CDR3 reads TGTGCCAGCAGCTTTGGGGACTTACAAGAGACCCAGTACTTC. Amino acid sequence: CASSFGDLQETQYF.

As concerns this clone: This sample also contains other DNA sequences that code for the same CDR3. The chain recombines TRBV5-1 with TRBJ2-2, with D possibly TRBD2 on 6 matching bases. The CDR3 is 13 amino acids. V shed 4 bases and J shed 6 bases, with 10 bases lying between them. Germline CDR1 reads SGHRS; CDR2 reads YFSETQ. CDR3 bases: TGCGCCAGCAGCCTCGCGGGACCCGGGGAGCTGTTTTTT. Protein sequence: CASSLAGPGELFF.

This clone came up once. This sequence joins TRBV7-6 and TRBJ2-6, with D uncertain. The CDR3 contains 15 residues. Germline V gene lookup returns CDR1 SGHVS and CDR2 FNYEAQ. Between the trimmed V and J ends, which lost 4 bases and 13 bases, there was a span of 20 bases. CDR3 DNA: TGTGCCAGCAGCTCATCGTACGGACCCCGGAAGGTCCTGACTTTC. This sequence encodes CASSSSYGPRKVLTF.

Remarks on this clone: The sample contains more than one DNA sequence encoding this CDR3. This chain uses TRBV18 with TRBJ2-7; 7 bases are a match to TRBD2. The CDR3 covers 12 residues. V trimming: 3 bases; J trimming: 5 bases; junction bases outside the gene matches: 1. Germline assignment: CDR1 KGHSH and CDR2 LQKENI. The CDR3 DNA reads TGTGCCAGCTCACCCGCGGGGGACGAGCAGTACTTC. Encoded protein: CASSPAGDEQYF.

The chain couples TRBV5-1 to TRBJ2-7; TRBD2 matches 7 bases. The length of the CDR3 is 14 residues. CDR1 is SGHRS and CDR2 is YFSETQ in the germline V gene. The V and J ends lost 2 bases and 4 bases, in that order; junction bases with no gene match: 6. For the CDR3, the DNA is TGCGCCAGCAGCTTAGGCGGGAGATGGTACGAGCAGTACTTC. This translates into CASSLGGRWYEQYF. Full variable domain (outside the CDR3, taken from reference TRBV5-1 and TRBJ2-7): KAGVTQTPRYLIKTRGQQVTLSCSPISGHRSVSWYQQTPGQGLQFLFEYFSETQRNKGNFPGRFSGRQFSNSRSEMNVSTLELGDSALYLCASSLGGRWYEQYFGPGTRLTVT.

A single count supports this clone. This chain connects TRBV7-2 to TRBJ2-2, with 8 bases that match TRBD1. Germline loops: CDR1 SGHTA, CDR2 FQGNSA. The CDR3 loop spans 14 amino acids. With 3 bases clipped from V and 5 bases from J, the junction kept 2 bases outside the gene matches. The CDR3 nucleotides read TGTGCCAGCAGCTTCACAGGGGGAACCGGGGAGCTGTTTTTT. This sequence encodes CASSFTGGTGELFF.